This T cell receptor beta chain emerged from a study of low-dose radiotherapy and immunotherapy resistance in tumors. Gene-specific TRAV and TRBV primers were used for first-strand cDNA, covering alpha and beta chains. PCR amplification of the TCRs was performed with Phusion for 20 PCR cycles, and it relied on a constant-region primer together with a V-primer adapter. TCRdb re-derived calls from the reads in MiXCR, one entry per CDR3 protein. The data contain 15,000 to 20,000 distinct CDR3 sequences, roughly 70% of them seen just once; the ten biggest clones take up around 5.9%. The clonotype originates from a human donor with advanced metastatic prostate, ovarian, gallbladder or colorectal cancer (not recorded which). This table probably holds off-target reads from a library built for another chain.

CDR3 bases: TGCAGCGTTGAGGACCGTGGGAACGACGGGACCCAGTACTTC. Its protein is CSVEDRGNDGTQYF. The chain joins TRBV29-1 to TRBJ2-5, with unresolved D. The CDR3 has 14 amino acids. Germline CDR1 is SQVTM and CDR2 is ANQGSEA. The germline V and J ends were trimmed by 3 bases and 7 bases, with 18 bases remaining between them.